Each of the 8 T cell receptor beta chains below was sequenced from the same sample in a study of CD8 T cells in Susac syndrome. Reverse transcription used about 0.45 to 1 ug RNA and random hexamers. TCRdb re-analysed the immunoSEQ multiplex PCR reads in MiXCR, keeping a single row per CDR3 protein. The table shows under 90,000 distinct CDR3 sequences, with around 93% occurring only once. What was sequenced was CD4+ T cells from PBMCs. These receptors all come from a human donor with Susac syndrome.

The rearrangement uses TRBV21-1 and TRBJ1-3. TRBV21-1 is flagged as a pseudogene. This CDR3 is 14 amino acids long. The CDR3 DNA is TGTGCCAGCAGCAAAGGAACCTCTGGAAACACCATATATTTT. Amino acids: CASSKGTSGNTIYF.

This clonotype occurred a few times. This chain links TRBV12-3 or TRBV12-4 with TRBJ1-6, with D possibly matching TRBD1 (5 bases). Trimming took off 3 bases at V and 9 bases at J, with 12 bases between the two ends. The CDR3 extends over 14 amino acids. CDR3 sequence reads: CASSFSGQSSPLHF. CDR3 nucleotide sequence: TGTGCCAGCAGTTTTTCGGGGCAGAGTTCACCCCTCCACTTT.

This chain uses TRBV28 with TRBJ2-1; 8 bases agree with TRBD2. V was pared by 10 bases and J by 4 bases, with 9 bases of the junction left unmatched. Germline CDR1 is MDHEN and CDR2 is SYDVKM. The CDR3 is 14 amino acids. The CDR3 coding sequence is TGTGCCACCTTAGGACTAGCTGCTTACAATGAGCAGTTCTTC. As protein: CATLGLAAYNEQFF.

The chain carries TRBV19 and TRBJ1-5; D uncertain. V was pared by 7 bases and J by 0 bases, with 19 bases between. This CDR3 has 17 residues. From germline, CDR1 is LNHDA and CDR2 SQIVND (reference sequence). The CDR3 region is CASKGLFKTHSNQPQHF. Written as DNA, the CDR3 is TGTGCCAGTAAAGGGTTATTCAAAACTCATAGCAATCAGCCCCAGCATTTT.

The chain uses TRBV6-6 and TRBJ2-5; D is unclear. The CDR3 runs 11 residues. CDR1 and CDR2 (germline): MNHNY, SVGAGI (reference sequence). V shed 11 bases and J shed 5 bases, with 12 bases lying between them. CDR3 region: CAHTEGETQYF. The CDR3 nucleotides are TGTGCCCATACGGAAGGGGAGACCCAGTACTTC.

The CDR3 here is CASSRAGGREETQYF. In DNA, the CDR3 is TGTGCCAGCAGCCGGGCGGGGGGCCGAGAAGAGACCCAGTACTTC. The chain employs TRBV3-1 and TRBJ2-5, with 8 bases fitting TRBD2. The CDR3 spans 15 residues. CDR1 and CDR2 (germline): LGHDT, YNNKEL (reference sequence). The V segment lost 4 bases and the J segment 3 bases; nucleotides outside the gene matches: 7.

This clonotype was seen only once. The chain joins TRBV20-1 to TRBJ2-3; TRBD2 matches 8 bases. After removal of 0 bases from V and 2 bases from J, the junction contained 10 bases not matched to a gene. Per the germline V gene, CDR1 is DFQATT and CDR2 is SNEGSKA (reference sequence). This CDR3 contains 17 residues. The DNA of the CDR3 is TGCAGTGCTAGAGATCCGGCCATAGCGGGGCACACAGATACGCAGTATTTT. It yields the protein CSARDPAIAGHTDTQYF.

The V and J genes are TRBV20-1 and TRBJ1-2; D gene ambiguous. The V and J ends lost 0 bases and 2 bases respectively, with 7 bases between them. Per the germline V gene, CDR1 is DFQATT and CDR2 is SNEGSKA (reference sequence). The CDR3 runs 13 residues. CDR3 residues: CSARDFGNYGYTF. The DNA of the CDR3 is TGCAGTGCTAGAGATTTTGGGAACTATGGCTACACCTTC.